These 5 T cell receptor beta chains originate from one sample sequenced in a study of early T cells in non-severe SARS-CoV-2 infection. TCRdb fed the 5' RACE reads into MiXCR, producing one record per CDR3 protein. This sample yields around 27,000 distinct CDR3 sequences, of which 6.6% are seen a single time; about a third belongs to the top ten. Sequencing was done on a sample of whole blood. The receptors stem from an adult who was a healthcare worker with PCR-confirmed SARS-CoV-2 infection or an uninfected control (not recorded which).

This clonotype has a count of ten or more. The V and J genes are TRBV18 and TRBJ1-1; TRBD1 matches 7 bases. Germline V lookup: CDR1 KGHSH, CDR2 LQKENI. The CDR3 totals 14 residues. Trimming cost V 5 bases and J 3 bases; bases outside gene matches: 6. CDR3 sequence (DNA): TGTGCCAGCTCATCGCAGGGGGAGGACACTGAAGCTTTCTTT. Residues: CASSSQGEDTEAFF. Filled out from reference TRBV18 and TRBJ1-1, the complete variable domain reads NAGVMQNPRHLVRRRGQEARLRCSPMKGHSHVYWYRQLPEEGLKFMVYLQKENIIDESGMPKERFSAEFPKEGPSILRIQQVVRGDSAAYFCASSSQGEDTEAFFGQGTRLTVV.

This clonotype was observed a handful of times. This chain joins TRBV10-3 and TRBJ1-2; 11 positions match TRBD1. This CDR3 contains 16 residues. After removal of 4 bases from V and 4 bases from J, the junction contained 8 bases not matched to a gene. CDR1 ENHRY and CDR2 SYGVKD come from the germline V gene. The CDR3 loop is CAISVLWTGGSYGYTF. CDR3 in DNA: TGTGCCATCAGTGTCCTTTGGACAGGGGGCAGCTATGGCTACACCTTC.

The table lists this clonotype with many counts. CDR3 protein: CASSTGTAYISYEQYF. The CDR3 DNA reads TGTGCCAGCTCAACCGGGACCGCCTATATCTCCTACGAGCAGTACTTC. The rearrangement uses TRBV28 and TRBJ2-7; D is perhaps TRBD1 or TRBD2 (5 bases each). Trimming shortened V by 8 bases and J by 0 bases, and 20 bases separated the two germline ends. CDR1 and CDR2 (germline): MDHEN, SYDVKM. This CDR3 contains 16 residues.

The genes are TRBV12-3 or TRBV12-4 and TRBJ1-1; 7 nucleotides agree with TRBD1. The CDR3 extends over 15 amino acids. Trimming took 4 bases from V and 4 from J; bases not matched to a gene: 9. The CDR3 bases are TGTGCCAGCAGTTACCGCAACAGGGGAGGCACTGAAGCTTTCTTT. Its protein is CASSYRNRGGTEAFF.

In its sample, this clonotype was seen many times. The chain combines TRBV12-3 or TRBV12-4 with TRBJ2-3, with D uncertain. V was clipped by 6 bases and J by 2 bases, with 15 bases between them. This CDR3 has 15 residues. The CDR3, as DNA: TGTGCCAGCAGCTGGAGCGATTCGCACACAGATACGCAGTATTTT. Translation gives CASSWSDSHTDTQYF.